The entry below describes one T cell receptor beta chain. A read error may produce the germline difference seen at one junction end. This sample is drawn from a study of blood T cell repertoires in COVID-19. CDR3 size: 15 residues. Looked up from germline, CDR1 is MNHEY and CDR2 is SVGAGI. Generated by immunoSEQ multiplex PCR, the TCRdb table keeps only in-frame clones and is missing some. The sample consists of about 110,000 clones, 88% of them appearing once. This sequence was found in a human donor in a cohort sampled during active COVID-19. The sample was peripheral blood. This sequence joins TRBV6-5 and TRBJ2-7, with 7 bases identical to TRBD1. In DNA, the CDR3 is TGTGCCAGCAGTGACTCAGGACAGGTCCCCTACGAGCAGTACTTC. This sequence encodes CASSDSGQVPYEQYF.